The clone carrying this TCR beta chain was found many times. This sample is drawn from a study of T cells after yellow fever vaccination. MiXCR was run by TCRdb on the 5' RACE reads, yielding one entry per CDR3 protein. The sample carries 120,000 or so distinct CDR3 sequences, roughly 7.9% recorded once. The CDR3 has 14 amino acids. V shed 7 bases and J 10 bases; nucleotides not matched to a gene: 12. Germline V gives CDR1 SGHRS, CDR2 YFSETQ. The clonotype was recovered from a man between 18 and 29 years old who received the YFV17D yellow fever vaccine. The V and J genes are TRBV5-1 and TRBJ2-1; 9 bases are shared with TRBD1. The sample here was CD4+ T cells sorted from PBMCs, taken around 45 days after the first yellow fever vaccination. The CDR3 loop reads CASGSPGQGLEQFF. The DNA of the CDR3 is TGCGCCAGCGGGAGTCCGGGACAGGGATTGGAGCAGTTCTTC.